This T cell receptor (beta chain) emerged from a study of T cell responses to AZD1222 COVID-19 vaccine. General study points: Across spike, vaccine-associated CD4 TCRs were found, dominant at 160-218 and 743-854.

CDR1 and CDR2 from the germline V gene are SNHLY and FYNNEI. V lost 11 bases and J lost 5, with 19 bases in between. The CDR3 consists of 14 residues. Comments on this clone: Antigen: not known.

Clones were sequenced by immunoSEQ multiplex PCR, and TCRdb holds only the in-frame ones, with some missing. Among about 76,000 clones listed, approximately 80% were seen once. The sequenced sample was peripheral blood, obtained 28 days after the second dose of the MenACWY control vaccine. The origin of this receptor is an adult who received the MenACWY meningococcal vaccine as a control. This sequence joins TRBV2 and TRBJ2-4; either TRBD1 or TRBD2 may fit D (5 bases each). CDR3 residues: CASSEGMSENIQYF. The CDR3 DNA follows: TGTGCCTCCAGTGAGGGGATGAGTGAAAACATTCAGTACTTC.